The 4 T cell receptor beta chains below come from one sample, sequenced in a study of OX40 agonist ivuxolimab in advanced cancers. Sequenced by immunoSEQ multiplex PCR; TCRdb stores in-frame clones only, minus some. The sample gives about 61,000 clones, roughly 80% of which show up once; roughly 3.3% is in the top ten. This specimen consisted of CD4+ or CD8+ T cells sorted from blood, obtained in a trial of the OX40 agonist ivuxolimab. These receptors came from an adult with an advanced solid tumor such as melanoma, head and neck, liver or kidney cancer.

On this clone itself: The junction departs from germline at one end; a sequencing error may be responsible. V usage is TRBV7-7 and J usage is TRBJ2-7; D is ambiguous. CDR1 SSHAT and CDR2 FNYEAQ come from the germline V gene (reference sequence). The CDR3 has 15 amino acids. The CDR3: CASSLGIGSRYEQYF. In nucleotides, the CDR3 is TGTGCTAGCAGCTTAGGTATAGGCAGTCGCTACGAGCAGTACTTC.

The chain carries TRBV7-3 and TRBJ2-2; TRBD1 matches at 7 bases. V lost 5 bases to trimming and J lost 3 bases; unmatched junction nucleotides: 6. From germline, CDR1 is SGHTA and CDR2 FQGTGA. There are 15 residues in the CDR3. In DNA, the CDR3 is TGTGCCAGCAGCGTGACAGGGAGTCACACCGGGGAGCTGTTTTTT. Protein: CASSVTGSHTGELFF. The complete variable domain, with remaining parts taken from reference TRBV7-3 and TRBJ2-2, reads GAGVSQTPSNKVTEKGKYVELRCDPISGHTALYWYRQSLGQGPEFLIYFQGTGAADDSGLPNDRFFAVRPEGSVSTLKIQRTERGDSAVYLCASSVTGSHTGELFFGEGSRLTVL.

The V gene is TRBV7-9, the J gene TRBJ1-4, with D unresolved. The V end was cut by 5 bases, the J end by 0 bases, with 10 bases between. Germline CDR1 is SEHNR and CDR2 is FQNEAQ (reference sequence). The CDR3 has 15 residues. The DNA of the CDR3 is TGTGCCAGCAGCGTACAGTCAGCAACTAATGAAAAACTGTTTTTT. This translates into CASSVQSATNEKLFF.

This clone was observed a single time. The chain couples TRBV5-1 to TRBJ2-2; 7 nucleotides match TRBD2. The germline gives CDR1 SGHRS, CDR2 YFSETQ. V gave up 3 bases and J gave up 1 base; unmatched junction bases: 3. This CDR3 contains 15 residues. The CDR3: CASSSGGGNTGELFF. The DNA of the CDR3 is TGCGCCAGCAGCTCCGGCGGGGGGAACACCGGGGAGCTGTTTTTT.